The rows below give T cell receptor beta chains drawn from one sample of a study of beta chain features in type 1 diabetes. TCRdb's table, derived via immunoSEQ multiplex PCR, lists solely in-frame clones and lacks some. The sample records about 250,000 clones, over 12% being singletons. Material for sequencing was naive CD4+ T cells from blood. Receptors were obtained from a woman aged 40 to 55 in good health. The CDR3 runs from the conserved cysteine through the conserved F or W. D genes are given only for firm matches. The size entry is marked missing in some rows and otherwise reads once, few, many or a size class.

len	j_gene	v_gene	d_gene	abundance	CDR3aa
17	TRBJ1-4	TRBV14	.	.	CASSEQRVLQGVEKLFF
17	TRBJ1-2	TRBV27	TRBD1	few	CASSPKAGTEKTYGYTF
12	TRBJ2-7	TRBV7-9	TRBD1	.	CASSSGQGSAYF
17	TRBJ2-3	TRBV4-3	.	.	CASSQDLRDKSTDTQYF
14	TRBJ1-6	TRBV19	TRBD1	few	CASRGDRVRSPLHF
16	TRBJ2-5	TRBV15	TRBD1	few	CATSRDHGQGRETQYF
14	TRBJ1-5	TRBV6-5	.	.	CASSRDNHYQPQHF
14	TRBJ2-4	TRBV6-1	TRBD1	few	CASSDGQGTGIQYF
14	TRBJ1-3	TRBV29-1	.	few	CSVVIPYRGNTIYF
13	TRBJ2-7	TRBV5-1	.	few	CASSSGTHYEQYF
16	TRBJ2-3	TRBV18	TRBD2	few	CASSPALAGAGDTQYF
14	TRBJ2-7	TRBV10-1	TRBD1	.	CASGDRTTLGEQYF
19	TRBJ1-4	TRBV4-1	.	.	CASSQGGFRTAATNEKLFF
16	TRBJ2-3	TRBV9	TRBD2	.	CASSVRGGGPADTQYF
15	TRBJ2-3	TRBV5-1	.	.	CASSLTGSGTDTQYF
15	TRBJ2-2	TRBV19	TRBD1	few	CASSGTQGATGELFF
14	TRBJ1-1	TRBV7-2	TRBD1	few	CASSLARQGGLAFF
14	TRBJ1-4	TRBV5-1	.	few	CASSLGDSSEKLFF
14	TRBJ2-7	TRBV6-6	TRBD1	once	CASSFLQGAYEQYF
15	TRBJ1-4	TRBV5-1	TRBD1	.	CASSFVAGGIEKLFF
14	TRBJ1-2	TRBV18	TRBD1	.	CASSPVTGEGGYTF
14	TRBJ2-7	TRBV19	TRBD1	few	CASRPGQGTYEQYF
13	TRBJ1-1	TRBV6-5	.	.	CASSRQDNTEAFF
16	TRBJ1-6	TRBV6-6	TRBD1	few	CASSPASGTGDSPLHF
17	TRBJ2-3	TRBV4-3	.	.	CASSQESGLPRTDTQYF
15	TRBJ1-4	TRBV5-4	.	few	CASSSGQEFNEKLFF
13	TRBJ1-1	TRBV2	.	.	CASSGQVNTEAFF
15	TRBJ2-1	TRBV6-1	.	few	CASSIFGDSYNEQFF
14	TRBJ2-3	TRBV7-2	.	.	CASSISRVMDTQYF
18	TRBJ1-6	TRBV9	TRBD1	.	CASSVAGGTGPSGSPLHF
15	TRBJ2-2	TRBV5-1	TRBD1	.	CASSQQTGETGELFF
15	TRBJ2-7	TRBV18	TRBD1	few	CASSPVPAGGVEQYF
16	TRBJ1-4	TRBV13	TRBD1	few	CASSPPTGRPNEKLFF
18	TRBJ2-7	TRBV5-1	TRBD2	few	CASSPGLAGGQMRNEQYF
15	TRBJ2-5	TRBV9	TRBD2	.	CASSVERGRGETQYF
14	TRBJ2-1	TRBV5-1	TRBD2	.	CASSLAAGRDEQFF
11	TRBJ1-2	TRBV25-1	.	few	CASTTGYGYTF
16	TRBJ1-3	TRBV19	TRBD1	.	CASSSLGQISGNTIYF
14	TRBJ2-7	TRBV11-2	.	.	CASSWSGDNYEQYF
15	TRBJ2-1	TRBV5-4	.	few	CASSLFHFSYNEQFF
15	TRBJ2-3	TRBV18	.	few	CASSPPSSPTDTQYF
14	TRBJ2-5	TRBV5-4	.	.	CASSLAALLETQYF
15	TRBJ2-3	TRBV18	TRBD1	many	CASSPWTGEADTQYF
16	TRBJ1-2	TRBV6-1	TRBD1	few	CASSEAGLGQVYGYTF
15	TRBJ1-5	TRBV5-1	TRBD1	few	CASSLATGGNQPQHF
13	TRBJ2-1	TRBV19	.	few	CASSIRTPREQFF
15	TRBJ2-2	TRBV27	TRBD1	.	CASRTGGVNTGELFF
19	TRBJ2-5	TRBV4-1	TRBD2	.	CASSQEGTGTSGGSETQYF
18	TRBJ2-3	TRBV5-6	TRBD2	.	CASSPKPSGGGRTDTQYF
15	TRBJ1-6	TRBV5-1	TRBD1	few	CASSFRQGRDSPLHF
14	TRBJ2-3	TRBV6-5	.	few	CASSPGTGTDTQYF
15	TRBJ2-5	TRBV5-4	.	.	CASSHRRDYQETQYF
17	TRBJ1-5	TRBV15	TRBD1	.	CATSRGSGQRANQPQHF